This entry lists 24 T cell receptor beta chains sequenced from one sample in a study of cytomegalovirus exposure and HLA in healthy donors. Clones were read by immunoSEQ multiplex PCR, and TCRdb kept only the in-frame ones, dropping some. The sample includes about 330,000 clones, about 90% of them seen just once. The sequencing input was PBMCs. The receptors stem from a woman aged 25 to 39 in good health and CMV-seropositive.

J is TRBJ2-1 and V is TRBV5-4; no clear D gene. V was clipped by 0 bases and J by 5 bases, with 6 bases between them. The CDR3 runs 13 residues. Germline lookup yields CDR1 SGHNT and CDR2 YYREEE (reference sequence). CDR3 sequence: CASSLAPHNEQFF. The CDR3 DNA sequence: TGTGCCAGCAGCTTGGCCCCCCACAATGAGCAGTTCTTC.

The chain carries TRBV27 and TRBJ1-2; D possibly corresponds to TRBD1 (5 bases). This CDR3 comprises 15 residues. CDR1 is MNHEY and CDR2 is SMNVEV in the germline V gene (reference sequence). Trimming shortened V by 4 bases and J by 5 bases, and 17 bases separated the two germline ends. CDR3 DNA sequence: TGTGCCAGCAGTTCCTACGGGGGGTTGGAGTATGGCTACACCTTC. This translates into CASSSYGGLEYGYTF.

A note on this clone: The sample contains more than one DNA sequence encoding this CDR3. The chain couples TRBV20-1 to TRBJ1-2; D is undetermined. Germline CDR1 reads DFQATT; CDR2 reads SNEGSKA (reference sequence). The CDR3 is 11 amino acids. V shed 1 base and J shed 3 bases, with 3 bases lying between them. Written as DNA, the CDR3 is TGCAGTGCTAGAGGGGACTATGGCTACACCTTC. This sequence encodes CSARGDYGYTF.

The CDR3 coding sequence is TGTGCCAGCAGCGCGACGGCGTTCCGTAATGAAAAACTGTTTTTT. It is translated as CASSATAFRNEKLFF. The chain couples TRBV9 to TRBJ1-4; no firm D call. Germline CDR1 reads SGDLS; CDR2 reads YYNGEE. CDR3 length: 15 amino acids. V lost 3 bases and J lost 4, with 13 bases in between. Using reference TRBV9 and TRBJ1-4 for the parts outside the CDR3, the full variable domain is DSGVTQTPKHLITATGQRVTLRCSPRSGDLSVYWYQQSLDQGLQFLIQYYNGEERAKGNILERFSAQQFPDLHSELNLSSLELGDSALYFCASSATAFRNEKLFFGSGTQLSVL.

Concerning this clone itself: Other DNA variants within this sample encode the same CDR3. The chain carries TRBV20-1 and TRBJ2-1; D not resolved. The germline gives CDR1 DFQATT, CDR2 SNEGSKA (reference sequence). The CDR3 loop spans 10 amino acids. Trimming stripped 1 base from V and 9 bases from J, with 4 bases between. The CDR3 bases are TGCAGTGCTAGAGGGGCTGAGCAGTTCTTC. Protein product: CSARGAEQFF.

The chain links TRBV6-5 to TRBJ2-1; D is perhaps TRBD1 or TRBD2 (5 bases each). V was trimmed by 3 bases and J by 2 bases, leaving 8 bases between them. This CDR3 comprises 14 residues. Germline assignment: CDR1 MNHEY and CDR2 SVGAGI. CDR3 nucleotide sequence: TGTGCCAGCAGTTATCCGGGACCCTACAATGAGCAGTTCTTC. This sequence encodes CASSYPGPYNEQFF.

The chain uses TRBV6-6 and TRBJ1-1, with D uncertain. CDR1 and CDR2 from the germline V gene are MNHNY and SVGAGI (reference sequence). Trimming pared 4 bases from V and 3 bases from J, leaving 12 bases between. CDR3 size: 14 residues. CDR3 DNA sequence: TGTGCCAGCAGTTTACAGTCTAGGGACACTGAAGCTTTCTTT. Its translation is CASSLQSRDTEAFF.

This rearrangement joins TRBV28 to TRBJ2-3; D not resolved. Trimming removed 5 bases from V and 2 bases from J, with 5 bases in between. CDR3 length: 12 residues. Germline V gene sequence: CDR1 MDHEN, CDR2 SYDVKM. CDR3: CASSQITDTQYF. The CDR3 bases are TGTGCCAGCAGTCAAATCACAGATACGCAGTATTTT. The full variable domain, its missing parts supplied by reference TRBV28 and TRBJ2-3, is DVKVTQSSRYLVKRTGEKVFLECVQDMDHENMFWYRQDPGLGLRLIYFSYDVKMKEKGDIPEGYSVSREKKERFSLILESASTNQTSMYLCASSQITDTQYFGPGTRLTVL.

This chain connects TRBV4-1 to TRBJ2-7; a weak D match, TRBD2 (5 bases). The V end lost 1 base, the J end lost 4 bases, and 11 bases lay between the germline ends. Germline CDR1 is MGHRA and CDR2 is YSYEKL. CDR3 length: 14 residues. CDR3 sequence: CASSQVPGKYEQYF. The CDR3 coding sequence is TGCGCCAGCAGCCAAGTTCCGGGGAAGTACGAGCAGTACTTC.

The table lists this clone with a few counts. The chain couples TRBV5-1 to TRBJ2-2; D is undetermined. The CDR3 extends over 14 amino acids. Looked up from germline, CDR1 is SGHRS and CDR2 is YFSETQ. Trimming shortened V by 4 bases and J by 5 bases, and 12 bases separated the two germline ends. CDR3 sequence reads: CASSVSLVTGELFF. DNA of the CDR3: TGCGCCAGCAGCGTGTCTCTAGTTACCGGGGAGCTGTTTTTT.

Here the CDR3 reads CASSPGTSGTFLYNEQFF. CDR3 bases: TGTGCCAGCAGTCCAGGGACTAGCGGGACTTTCTTATACAATGAGCAGTTCTTC. The chain couples TRBV27 to TRBJ2-1; 13 bases map to TRBD2. In germline, CDR1 is MNHEY, CDR2 SMNVEV (reference sequence). Unmatched junction bases numbered 11, after V lost 5 bases and J lost 4 bases. This CDR3 has 18 residues.

The chain couples TRBV6-5 to TRBJ2-7; TRBD2 agrees at 8 bases. Germline assignment: CDR1 MNHEY and CDR2 SVGAGI. The CDR3 runs 16 residues. Trimming removed 2 bases from V and 4 bases from J; junction bases left unmatched: 10. CDR3 sequence: CASSYGLAGAQYEQYF. In DNA, the CDR3 is TGTGCCAGCAGTTACGGGCTAGCGGGCGCGCAGTACGAGCAGTACTTC.

The chain joins TRBV4-3 to TRBJ2-5, with a possible D match to TRBD2 (5 bases). The CDR3 is made up of 13 amino acids. Germline V gene sequence: CDR1 LGHNA, CDR2 YSLEER. V shed 4 bases and J shed 4 bases, with 10 bases lying between them. The CDR3 DNA follows: TGCGCCAGCAGCCGAGGGCTAGTAGAGACCCAGTACTTC. This codes for CASSRGLVETQYF.

The chain couples TRBV1 to TRBJ2-1; the D segment call TRBD2 is taken from the table without a DNA check. TRBV1 is noted as a pseudogene. The length of the CDR3 is 16 residues. The CDR3 nucleotides read TGCACCAGCAGCCAAGTCCTCGCGGTTCGTCACAATGAGCAGTTCTTC. Translating it yields CTSSQVLAVRHNEQFF.

V is TRBV2 and J is TRBJ2-7; 8 bases are shared with TRBD1. CDR3 length: 14 residues. In germline, CDR1 is SNHLY, CDR2 FYNNEI. V shed 4 bases and J 3 bases; nucleotides not matched to a gene: 5. The CDR3 region has the DNA TGTGCCAGCAGTGCTTCAGGGGGCTTCTACGAGCAGTACTTC. Protein product: CASSASGGFYEQYF.

V gene TRBV5-1 combines with J gene TRBJ2-7; possible D gene TRBD1, 5 bases. V lost 4 bases to trimming and J lost 1 base, with 15 bases between them. This CDR3 spans 15 amino acids. Per the germline V gene, CDR1 is SGHRS and CDR2 is YFSETQ. CDR3 nucleotides: TGCGCCAGCAGCGTACTTCCAGGGCTTTCCTACGAGCAGTACTTC. Protein: CASSVLPGLSYEQYF.

The rearrangement joins TRBV5-4 to TRBJ1-2; 8 nucleotides line up with TRBD1. The length of the CDR3 is 17 residues. V trimming: 6 bases; J trimming: 6 bases; junction bases outside the gene matches: 19. CDR1 and CDR2 from the germline V gene are SGHNT and YYREEE (reference sequence). The CDR3 nucleotides are TGTGCCAGCATCCCCATTCCTCTACAGGGGGTTAAAGATGGCTACACCTTC. Its protein is CASIPIPLQGVKDGYTF.

The chain couples TRBV30 to TRBJ1-5; D remains ambiguous. Germline V gene data show CDR1 as GTSNPN and CDR2 as SVGIG (reference sequence). The CDR3 consists of 15 residues. The V end lost 1 base, the J end lost 3 bases, and 13 bases lay between the germline ends. CDR3 amino acids: CAWSERWRINQPQHF. CDR3 sequence (DNA): TGTGCCTGGAGTGAACGTTGGCGGATCAATCAGCCCCAGCATTTT.

The rearrangement uses TRBV7-2 and TRBJ1-2; TRBD1 might be the D (6 bases). Trimming pared 1 base from V and 8 bases from J, leaving 17 bases between. Germline V gives CDR1 SGHTA, CDR2 FQGNSA. The CDR3 totals 15 residues. The CDR3 is CASSLGTGTMEGYTF. The CDR3 nucleotides are TGTGCCAGCAGCTTAGGTACAGGGACAATGGAAGGCTACACCTTC.

The gene calls are TRBV6-5 and TRBJ2-7; D unresolved. Germline CDR1 and CDR2: MNHEY and SVGAGI. This CDR3 is built from 14 residues. Trimming cost V 0 bases and J 2 bases, with 8 bases left between them. The CDR3 loop reads CASSYSQNTYEQYF. The DNA of the CDR3 is TGTGCCAGCAGTTACTCGCAGAATACCTACGAGCAGTACTTC.

The rearrangement uses TRBV6-1 and TRBJ1-3; D remains unclear. The CDR3 runs 16 residues. V was clipped by 6 bases and J by 2 bases, with 17 bases between them. The germline V gene encodes CDR1 MNHNS and CDR2 SASEGT. The CDR3: CASSETHPEAGNTIYF. CDR3 nucleotides: TGTGCCAGCAGCGAAACCCATCCGGAAGCTGGAAACACCATATATTTT.

The chain carries TRBV30 and TRBJ1-1; 9 bases map to TRBD1. The ends lost 1 base at V and 8 bases at J; junction bases unmatched: 5. The CDR3 sequence is 13 residues long. Germline CDR1 is GTSNPN and CDR2 is SVGIG (reference sequence). The CDR3 DNA reads TGTGCCTGGAGTGGGACAGGGGTCCTCGAAGCTTTCTTT. As protein: CAWSGTGVLEAFF.

This chain joins TRBV5-4 and TRBJ2-7, with 12 bases aligning to TRBD2. CDR1 and CDR2 (germline): SGHNT, YYREEE (reference sequence). This CDR3 is built from 15 residues. Losses at the gene ends were 1 base for V and 5 bases for J; bases not matched to a gene: 4. CDR3 region: CASSLWTSGKDEQYF. The CDR3, as DNA: TGTGCCAGCAGCTTGTGGACTAGCGGGAAAGACGAGCAGTACTTC.

V and J are TRBV14 and TRBJ2-1; D unclear. Germline V CDR1 and CDR2: SGHDN, FVKESK. V was clipped by 4 bases and J by 2 bases, with 15 bases between them. This CDR3 comprises 16 residues. The CDR3 region is CASSPPHYSTYNEQFF. The DNA for the CDR3 is TGTGCCAGCAGCCCTCCCCACTACTCCACCTACAATGAGCAGTTCTTC.